These T cell receptor beta chains were read from a single sample in a study of identical twins. TCRdb redid the calling of the 5' RACE reads with MiXCR, one entry per CDR3 protein. The sample yields hundreds of thousands of distinct CDR3 sequences, 6.1% seen once. The sample comprised naive T cells sorted from blood. These receptors all stem from a man between 18 and 29 years old in good health. Both conserved end residues are part of each CDR3. D genes are given only for firm matches. Size tells how often a clone was seen (once, few, many) or the class of an expanded clone, and some rows leave it out.

J gene | V gene | D gene | clone size | CDR3 protein | CDR3 DNA
TRBJ2-3 | TRBV6-5 | . | many | CASSLGMGTQYF | TGTGCCAGCAGCCTCGGCATGGGGACGCAGTATTTT
TRBJ2-2 | TRBV12-3/TRBV12-4 | . | many | CASSYRTNTGELFF | TGTGCCAGCAGCTACCGGACGAACACCGGGGAGCTGTTTTTT
TRBJ2-1 | TRBV27 | . | many | CASSPAAEGSYNEQFF | TGTGCCAGCAGTCCCGCGGCGGAAGGGTCCTACAATGAGCAGTTCTTC
TRBJ2-1 | TRBV7-2 | TRBD2 | many | CAITTPGTSGRGYEQFF | TGTGCCATTACGACCCCAGGGACTAGCGGGAGGGGTTATGAGCAGTTCTTC
TRBJ2-1 | TRBV5-1 | . | . | CASSLARRPSYNEQFF | TGCGCCAGCAGCTTGGCCAGGCGACCCTCCTACAATGAGCAGTTCTTC
TRBJ1-1 | TRBV3-1 | . | few | CASSLLGGEKNTEAFF | TGTGCCAGCAGCCTCTTAGGCGGGGAGAAGAACACTGAAGCTTTCTTT
TRBJ2-7 | TRBV7-3 | TRBD2 | . | CASSIGLAEGYEQYF | TGTGCCAGCAGCATAGGACTAGCGGAAGGCTACGAGCAGTACTTC
TRBJ2-7 | TRBV25-1 | . | many | CASSETGGVSYEQYF | TGTGCCAGCAGTGAAACAGGCGGGGTTTCCTACGAGCAGTACTTC
TRBJ2-5 | TRBV5-1 | . | . | CASSLGDVQETQYF | TGCGCCAGCAGCTTGGGGGATGTACAGGAGACCCAGTACTTC
TRBJ2-5 | TRBV20-1 | . | many | CSARDSRGQETQYF | TGCAGTGCTAGAGATTCCCGGGGCCAAGAGACCCAGTACTTC
TRBJ1-5 | TRBV7-2 | . | many | CASRPTGNQPQHF | TGTGCCAGCAGGCCTACAGGAAATCAGCCCCAGCATTTT
TRBJ2-7 | TRBV6-1 | TRBD2 | . | CASSRGLAGAYEQYF | TGTGCCAGCAGCCGAGGACTAGCGGGAGCGTACGAGCAGTACTTC
TRBJ1-6 | TRBV6-5 | . | few | CASGGASPLHF | TGTGCCAGCGGAGGGGCTTCACCCCTCCACTTT
TRBJ2-3 | TRBV3-1 | . | many | CASSQEILAGSTDTQYF | TGTGCCAGCAGCCAAGAAATCCTTGCGGGAAGCACAGATACGCAGTATTTT
TRBJ2-3 | TRBV10-3 | . | many | CAISESVSGTDTQYF | TGTGCCATCAGTGAGTCGGTTTCGGGCACAGATACGCAGTATTTT
TRBJ1-5 | TRBV29-1 | TRBD1 | many | CSAFTGGDQPQHF | TGCAGCGCCTTTACAGGGGGCGATCAGCCCCAGCATTTT
TRBJ2-1 | TRBV20-1 | TRBD2 | . | CSALTTSGRSYNEQFF | TGCAGTGCCCTAACAACTAGCGGCAGAAGTTACAATGAGCAGTTCTTC
TRBJ2-5 | TRBV10-3 | TRBD1 | many | CAIRDDRGEETQYF | TGTGCCATCAGGGACGACAGGGGGGAAGAGACCCAGTACTTC
TRBJ2-3 | TRBV20-1 | TRBD2 | many | CSAPSTSDYTQYF | TGCAGTGCCCCCTCAACTAGCGATTATACGCAGTATTTT
TRBJ2-3 | TRBV20-1 | TRBD2 | many | CSARDMRLAGGTDTQYF | TGCAGTGCTAGAGATATGAGACTAGCGGGAGGCACAGATACGCAGTATTTT
TRBJ1-1 | TRBV7-6 | . | many | CASSLGEVNTEAFF | TGTGCCAGCAGCTTGGGCGAGGTGAACACTGAAGCTTTCTTT
TRBJ1-4 | TRBV12-3/TRBV12-4 | . | many | CASSFGGKLFF | TGTGCCAGCAGTTTCGGGGGAAAACTGTTTTTT
TRBJ2-1 | TRBV12-3/TRBV12-4 | . | . | CASRKPGTEPWNEQFF | TGTGCCAGCAGAAAACCCGGGACTGAACCCTGGAATGAGCAGTTCTTC
TRBJ1-5 | TRBV5-1 | . | few | CASSLEVGPLRTQHF | TGCGCCAGCAGCTTGGAGGTGGGACCCTTACGGACCCAGCATTTT
TRBJ1-2 | TRBV15 | . | few | CATSRSPSGAQDGYTF | TGTGCCACCAGCAGATCCCCCTCGGGGGCGCAAGATGGCTACACCTTC
TRBJ1-1 | TRBV7-9 | . | many | CASSFRYTEAFF | TGTGCCAGCAGCTTTCGGTACACTGAAGCTTTCTTT
TRBJ1-1 | TRBV29-1 | . | . | CSAWVGTEAFF | TGCAGCGCTTGGGTCGGCACTGAAGCTTTCTTT
TRBJ2-7 | TRBV7-8 | . | few | CASSAGQTHYEQYF | TGTGCCAGCAGCGCGGGACAGACGCACTACGAGCAGTACTTC
TRBJ2-5 | TRBV12-3/TRBV12-4 | TRBD2 | . | CASSKGLASETQYF | TGTGCCAGCTCTAAGGGACTAGCCTCGGAGACCCAGTACTTC
TRBJ1-3 | TRBV3-1 | . | many | CASSQGIPSGNTIYF | TGTGCCAGCAGCCAAGGGATTCCCTCTGGAAACACCATATATTTT
TRBJ2-3 | TRBV12-3/TRBV12-4 | . | . | CASCFAGPRGTQYF | TGTGCCAGCTGTTTTGCGGGACCCCGGGGTACGCAGTATTTT
TRBJ1-1 | TRBV9 | . | many | CASSVNQEHTEAFF | TGTGCCAGCAGCGTGAATCAGGAGCACACTGAAGCTTTCTTT
TRBJ1-5 | TRBV12-3/TRBV12-4 | TRBD1 | many | CASSPKARQGWLSNQPQHF | TGTGCCAGCAGTCCGAAAGCCCGACAGGGTTGGCTAAGCAATCAGCCCCAGCATTTT
TRBJ1-2 | TRBV10-3 | . | many | CAISAERGNYGYTF | TGTGCCATCAGTGCAGAACGGGGAAACTATGGCTACACCTTC
TRBJ2-2 | TRBV3-1 | TRBD1 | . | CASSYGTGGSGELFF | TGTGCCAGCAGCTACGGGACAGGGGGCTCGGGGGAGCTGTTTTTT
TRBJ1-3 | TRBV7-6 | . | many | CASSSSANGNTIYF | TGTGCCAGCAGCTCCTCGGCAAACGGAAACACCATATATTTT
TRBJ1-1 | TRBV12-3/TRBV12-4 | . | many | CASSPLTSSEAFF | TGTGCCAGCAGTCCTTTAACCAGCTCTGAAGCTTTCTTT
TRBJ1-1 | TRBV29-1 | . | many | CSVGGSGKNTEAFF | TGCAGCGTGGGGGGGTCAGGGAAGAACACTGAAGCTTTCTTT
TRBJ2-3 | TRBV12-3/TRBV12-4 | TRBD2 | few | CASSIGGLAGFRSSTDTQYF | TGTGCCAGCAGCATAGGGGGACTAGCGGGATTCCGTAGTAGCACAGATACGCAGTATTTT
TRBJ2-1 | TRBV20-1 | . | many | CSARDWASGTGSEQFF | TGCAGTGCTAGAGATTGGGCTAGCGGGACAGGTTCTGAGCAGTTCTTC
TRBJ2-2 | TRBV13 | TRBD2 | . | CASRRSGRARTGELFF | TGTGCCAGCAGGAGGAGCGGGAGGGCCCGCACCGGGGAGCTGTTTTTT
TRBJ2-3 | TRBV29-1 | TRBD2 | many | CSVGLAGTGTDTQYF | TGCAGCGTTGGACTAGCGGGAACCGGCACAGATACGCAGTATTTT
TRBJ1-4 | TRBV20-1 | . | many | CSARDQQANNEKLFF | TGCAGTGCTAGAGATCAGCAGGCAAATAATGAAAAACTGTTTTTT
TRBJ1-1 | TRBV5-1 | TRBD1 | few | CASNLWDREVSTEAFF | TGCGCCAGCAACCTCTGGGACAGGGAAGTGAGCACTGAAGCTTTCTTT